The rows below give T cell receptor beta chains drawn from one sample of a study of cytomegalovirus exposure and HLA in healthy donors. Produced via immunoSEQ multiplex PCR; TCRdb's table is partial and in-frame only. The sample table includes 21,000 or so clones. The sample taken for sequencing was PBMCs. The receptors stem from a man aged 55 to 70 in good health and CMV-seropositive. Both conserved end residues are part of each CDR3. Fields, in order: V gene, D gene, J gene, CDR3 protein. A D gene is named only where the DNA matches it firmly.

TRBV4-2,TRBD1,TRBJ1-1,CASSQDATGWTEAFF
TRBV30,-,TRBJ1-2,CAWSVGGTNYGYTF
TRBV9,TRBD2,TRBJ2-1,CASRGAGGKGNEQFF
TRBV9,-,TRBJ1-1,CASSVGAVNTEAFF
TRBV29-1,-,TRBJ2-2,CSVEDDRGTGELFF
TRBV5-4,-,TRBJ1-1,CASSSPPIDTEAFF
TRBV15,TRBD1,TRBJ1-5,CATSPRGQGANQPQHF
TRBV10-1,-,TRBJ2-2,CASSEDRPTGELFF
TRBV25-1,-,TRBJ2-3,CASSPTEIPDTQYF
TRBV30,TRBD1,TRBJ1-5,CAWNEGGYQPQHF
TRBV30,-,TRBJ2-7,CAWGSSYEQYF
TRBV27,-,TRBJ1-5,CASRNGGSGNQPQHF
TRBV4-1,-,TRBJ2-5,CASSQDDGGFRKTQYF
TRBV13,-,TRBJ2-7,CASSLGPGTYEQYF
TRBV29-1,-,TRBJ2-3,CSVALGGWTDTQYF
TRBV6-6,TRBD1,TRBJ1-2,CASSPGTGRGYTF
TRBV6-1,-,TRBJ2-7,CASTVGRAPTYEQYF
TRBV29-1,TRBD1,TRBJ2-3,CSVEDQRTGSTDTQYF
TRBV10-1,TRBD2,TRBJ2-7,CASMSGENYEQYF
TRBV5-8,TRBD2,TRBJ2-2,CASSLFLTSGYTGELFF
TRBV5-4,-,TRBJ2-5,CASSLGNSETQYF
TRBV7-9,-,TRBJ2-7,CASSQGRYGGGPISYEQYF
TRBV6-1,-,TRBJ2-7,CASIRGIQGTNEQYF
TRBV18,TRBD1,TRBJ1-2,CASSQFAGGGSHYGYTF
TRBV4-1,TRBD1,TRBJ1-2,CASSQDKGAGVNYGYTF
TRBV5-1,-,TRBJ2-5,CASGWAGETQYF
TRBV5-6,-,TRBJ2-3,CASSSGTDTQYF
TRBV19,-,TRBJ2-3,CASSSFRDLGTDTQYF
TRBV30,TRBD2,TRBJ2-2,CAGKRGGLNTGELFF
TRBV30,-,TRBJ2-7,CAWTPDSSFNEQYF
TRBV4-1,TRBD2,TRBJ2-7,CASSQGSGGRAWEQYF
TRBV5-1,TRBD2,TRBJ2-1,CASFSGRAGSYNEQFF
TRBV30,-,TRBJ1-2,CAWNRANYGYTF
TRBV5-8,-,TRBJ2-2,CASRGRASGELFF
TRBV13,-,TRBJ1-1,CASSLGRGLMNTEAFF
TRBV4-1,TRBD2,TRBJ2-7,CASSQDSRWASGRTYEQYF
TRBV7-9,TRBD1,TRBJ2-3,CASSLGHTGATDTQYF
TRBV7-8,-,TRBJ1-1,CASSLQVWANTEAFF
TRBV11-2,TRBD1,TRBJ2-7,CASSRQGGKGYF
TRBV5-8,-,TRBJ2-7,CASSLRGRANYEQYF
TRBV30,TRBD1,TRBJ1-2,CAWSVQGSNYGYTF
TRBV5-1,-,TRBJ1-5,CASSLLSNQPQHF
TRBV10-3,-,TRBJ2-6,CAISGKDTGANVLTF
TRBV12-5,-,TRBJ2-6,CASAHRSEGSVLTF
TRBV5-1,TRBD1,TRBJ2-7,CASSPQPDRGEGYEQYF
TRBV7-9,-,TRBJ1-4,CASSFGDSGAPLF
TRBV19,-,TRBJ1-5,CASSIGTQAVPQHF
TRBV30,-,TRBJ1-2,CAWSQPFGRGRNYGYTF
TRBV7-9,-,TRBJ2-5,CASSSTTGYQETQYF
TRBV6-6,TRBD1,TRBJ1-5,CASSYYGTVNQPQHF
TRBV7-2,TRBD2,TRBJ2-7,CASSLFPLTSGFSYEQYF